Included here is one T cell receptor beta chain sequence, with context. The antigen is not known. Sequencing used immunoSEQ multiplex PCR; TCRdb keeps in-frame clones, though not all of them. The data hold some 330,000 clones, with more than 80% observed a single time. The ends lost 4 bases at V and 0 bases at J; junction bases unmatched: 3. The CDR3 extends over 14 amino acids. CDR1 and CDR2 from the germline V gene are SGHRS and YFSETQ. This entry belongs to a study of cytomegalovirus exposure and HLA in healthy donors. Study observations and caveats: CMV antigen specificity of a few CMV-associated chains was confirmed in vitro. In a later analysis, first-cohort TCR clusters were found to tend to co-occur in the roughly 120 validation repertoires. The classifier was said to identify cytomegalovirus status with high specificity and sensitivity.

Separate from the roughly 720-subject first cohort was the roughly 130-subject validation cohort, to which the donors belonged. The sample taken for sequencing was PBMCs. The clonotype originates from a woman aged 18 to 35 in good health and CMV-seronegative. The rearrangement links TRBV5-1 to TRBJ2-5, with 7 bases aligning to TRBD1. The CDR3 spells CASSPGQYQETQYF. The CDR3 nucleotides are TGCGCCAGCAGCCCGGGACAGTACCAAGAGACCCAGTACTTC.